This T cell receptor beta chain emerged from a study of shared T cell receptors in the human thymus. The CDR3 runs to 16 residues. From germline, CDR1 is MGHRA and CDR2 YSYEKL. The V end was cut by 4 bases, the J end by 7 bases, with 19 bases between. Only in-frame clones appear in the TCRdb table, and some are missing; sequencing was by immunoSEQ multiplex PCR. The sample yields almost 550,000 clones, about 84% seen once. The sample was also reused in another study, on human thymus T cells. From that report: The related literature has documented a marked overlap of thymic repertoires among unrelated individuals.

The specimen sequenced was thymocytes. The clonotype originates from a boy in the first two years of life with a congenital heart defect. The J gene is TRBJ1-4, the V gene TRBV4-1; D is perhaps TRBD1 (6 bases). The CDR3 loop reads CASSPLGAPRGEKLFF. The DNA of the CDR3 is TGCGCCAGCAGCCCCTTGGGGGCCCCGAGGGGTGAAAAACTGTTTTTT.